Following are 7 T cell receptor beta chains from one sample sequenced in a study of tumour-infiltrating T cells in Burkitt lymphoma. Clones were sequenced by immunoSEQ multiplex PCR, and TCRdb holds only the in-frame ones, with some missing. The sample records 43,000 or so clones, around 32% being singletons. Sequenced material: tumor tissue. The receptors stem from a human donor with Burkitt lymphoma.

This clone occurred a few times. The chain uses TRBV6-6 and TRBJ1-2; possible D gene TRBD1, 6 bases. This CDR3 contains 14 residues. Germline V lookup: CDR1 MNHNY, CDR2 SVGAGI (reference sequence). V lost 1 base and J 8 bases, leaving 14 bases between the germline ends. CDR3 nucleotide sequence: TGTGCCAGCAGTTACTTAAGCGGGGGGCTCGGCTACACCTTC. This translates into CASSYLSGGLGYTF.

This clone has just a few counts. This chain links TRBV7-2 with TRBJ2-3; D is uncertain. This CDR3 is 14 amino acids long. CDR1 is SGHTA and CDR2 is FQGNSA in the germline V gene. Trimming shortened V by 0 bases and J by 0 bases, and 4 bases separated the two germline ends. CDR3 DNA: TGTGCCAGCAGCTTAGCGCGTAGCACAGATACGCAGTATTTT. This codes for CASSLARSTDTQYF.

This clone was counted at least ten times. The V and J genes are TRBV5-1 and TRBJ1-2; D remains ambiguous. This CDR3 is built from 12 residues. The germline CDR1 and CDR2 sequences are SGHRS and YFSETQ. The V and J ends lost 3 bases and 2 bases respectively, with 5 bases between them. CDR3 DNA sequence: TGCGCCAGCAGCTGGCAGAACTATGGCTACACCTTC. Translated: CASSWQNYGYTF.

The chain couples TRBV6-5 to TRBJ2-1; D may be TRBD2 (5 bases). The CDR3 is 14 residues long. Trimming shortened V by 6 bases and J by 9 bases, and 18 bases separated the two germline ends. Germline V gene lookup returns CDR1 MNHEY and CDR2 SVGAGI. The CDR3 DNA reads as TGTGCCAGCAGCCCACTGACCCTCCGGGGTGAGCAGTTCTTC. Its translation is CASSPLTLRGEQFF.

This clone has only a few counts. The chain combines TRBV18 with TRBJ1-5; D not resolved. CDR3 size: 13 residues. Trimming cost V 6 bases and J 0 bases, with 6 bases left between them. CDR1 is KGHSH and CDR2 is LQKENI in the germline V gene. The CDR3 sequence: CASSEFSNQPQHF. The CDR3 nucleotides read TGTGCCAGCTCGGAATTTAGCAATCAGCCCCAGCATTTT. Filled out from reference TRBV18 and TRBJ1-5, the complete variable domain reads NAGVMQNPRHLVRRRGQEARLRCSPMKGHSHVYWYRQLPEEGLKFMVYLQKENIIDESGMPKERFSAEFPKEGPSILRIQQVVRGDSAAYFCASSEFSNQPQHFGDGTRLSIL.

This clone has only one observation. The chain employs TRBV29-1 and TRBJ2-1; 12 bases match TRBD2. Per the germline V gene, CDR1 is SQVTM and CDR2 is ANQGSEA. The CDR3 covers 14 residues. V lost 6 bases, J lost 4 bases, and 4 bases stayed unmatched. The CDR3 DNA sequence: TGCAGCGTCCTACTAGCGGGGGGATACAATGAGCAGTTCTTC. Amino acid sequence: CSVLLAGGYNEQFF.

The genes are TRBV6-1 and TRBJ2-3; 7 bases are shared with TRBD1. V trimming: 1 base; J trimming: 5 bases; junction bases outside the gene matches: 12. This CDR3 comprises 17 residues. CDR1 is MNHNS, CDR2 SASEGT, per germline. In DNA form, the CDR3 reads TGTGCCAGCAGTGAAGACACAGGGGCCACTCCGGGAGATACGCAGTATTTT. Its translation: CASSEDTGATPGDTQYF.